The entry below gives a single T cell receptor (beta chain) sequence along with its context. The method was immunoSEQ multiplex PCR; TCRdb's version includes in-frame clones alone and lacks a portion of them. This sample has 15,000 or so clones, with around four fifths found just once. This record comes from a study of T cells in tumors after PD-1 blockade. Study details: Some patients also took daily vismodegib 150 mg during anti-PD-1 treatment.

The junction had 12 bases not matched to a gene; V was cut back by 4 bases and J by 3 bases. Looked up from germline, CDR1 is SNHLY and CDR2 is FYNNEI. This CDR3 is 17 amino acids long. This receptor was obtained from a human donor with basal cell carcinoma. The gene calls are TRBV2 and TRBJ2-1; 7 nucleotides align to TRBD2. The material sequenced was PBMCs, taken after anti-PD-1 treatment. The CDR3 sequence: CASSGTLAGVYYNEQFF. CDR3 in DNA: TGTGCCAGCAGTGGGACGTTGGCGGGGGTATACTACAATGAGCAGTTCTTC.